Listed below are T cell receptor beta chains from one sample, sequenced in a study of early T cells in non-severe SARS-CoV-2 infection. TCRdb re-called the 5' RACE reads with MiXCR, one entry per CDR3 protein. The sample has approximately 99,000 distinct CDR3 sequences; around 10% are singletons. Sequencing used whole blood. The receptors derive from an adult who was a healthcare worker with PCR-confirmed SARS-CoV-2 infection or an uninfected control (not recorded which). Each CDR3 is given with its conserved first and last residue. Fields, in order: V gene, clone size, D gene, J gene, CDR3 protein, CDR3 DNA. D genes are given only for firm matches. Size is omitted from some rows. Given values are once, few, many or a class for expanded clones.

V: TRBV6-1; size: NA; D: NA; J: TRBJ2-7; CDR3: CASSSQRTGNYEQYF; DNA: TGTGCCAGCTCGAGCCAGAGGACGGGAAACTACGAGCAGTACTTC
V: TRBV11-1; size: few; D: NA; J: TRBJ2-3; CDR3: CASSYRQTTDTQYF; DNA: TGTGCCAGCAGCTACCGACAGACCACAGATACGCAGTATTTT
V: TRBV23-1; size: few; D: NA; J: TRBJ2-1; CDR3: CASSQSNPHNEQFF; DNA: TGCGCCAGCAGTCAATCAAACCCCCACAATGAGCAGTTCTTC
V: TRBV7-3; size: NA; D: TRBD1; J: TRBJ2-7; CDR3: CASSSAPGTAYEQYF; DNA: TGTGCCAGCAGCTCCGCCCCCGGGACAGCGTACGAGCAGTACTTC
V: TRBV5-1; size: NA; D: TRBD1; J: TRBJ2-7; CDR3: CASGRGTGDVESYEQYF; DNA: TGCGCCAGCGGAAGAGGGACAGGGGACGTAGAATCCTACGAGCAGTACTTC
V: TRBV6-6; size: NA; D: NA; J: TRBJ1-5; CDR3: CASMGIPNQPQHF; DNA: TGTGCCAGCATGGGGATACCCAATCAGCCCCAGCATTTT
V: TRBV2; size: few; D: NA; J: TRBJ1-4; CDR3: CASSAEGAPGEKLFF; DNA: TGTGCCAGCAGTGCGGAGGGCGCCCCTGGAGAAAAACTGTTTTTT
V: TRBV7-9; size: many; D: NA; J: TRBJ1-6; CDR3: CASSPPGPIEHHF; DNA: TGTGCCAGCAGCCCACCGGGCCCCATCGAGCACCACTTT
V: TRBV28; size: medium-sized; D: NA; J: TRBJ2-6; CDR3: CASRPGGGSSGANVLTF; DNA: TGTGCCAGCAGGCCAGGAGGGGGTAGCTCTGGGGCCAACGTCCTGACTTTC
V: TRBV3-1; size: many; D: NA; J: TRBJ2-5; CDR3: CASSQDVGSDIGETQYF; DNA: TGTGCCAGCAGCCAAGATGTGGGTTCCGATATTGGAGAGACCCAGTACTTC
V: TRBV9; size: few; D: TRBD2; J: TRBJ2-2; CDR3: CASSAPYSGSVLPGELFF; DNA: TGTGCCAGCAGCGCCCCGTATAGCGGGAGTGTACTCCCCGGGGAGCTGTTTTTT
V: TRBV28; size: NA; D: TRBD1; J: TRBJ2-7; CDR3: CASSLQQGAKYF; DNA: TGTGCCAGCAGTTTACAACAGGGGGCGAAGTACTTC
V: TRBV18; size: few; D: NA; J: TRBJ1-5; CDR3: CASSRQGINQPQHF; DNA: TGTGCCAGCTCACGGCAGGGAATCAATCAGCCCCAGCATTTT
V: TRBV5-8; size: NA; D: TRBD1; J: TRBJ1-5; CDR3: CASSLGQGRNQPQHF; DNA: TGTGCCAGCAGCTTGGGACAGGGCCGTAATCAGCCCCAGCATTTT
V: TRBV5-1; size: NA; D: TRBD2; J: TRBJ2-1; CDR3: CASSLAGLAGGSEQFF; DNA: TGCGCCAGCAGCTTGGCTGGACTAGCGGGAGGTAGTGAGCAGTTCTTC
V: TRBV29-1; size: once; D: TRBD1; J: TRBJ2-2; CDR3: CSAGTGVGELFF; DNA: TGCAGCGCCGGGACAGGGGTAGGGGAGCTGTTTTTT
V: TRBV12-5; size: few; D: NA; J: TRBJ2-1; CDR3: CASGLGDRLHEQFF; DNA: TGTGCTAGTGGTTTGGGCGACAGGCTTCATGAGCAGTTCTTC
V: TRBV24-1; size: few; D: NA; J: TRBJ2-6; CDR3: CATSDRYPGANVLTF; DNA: TGTGCCACCAGTGATAGGTACCCTGGGGCCAACGTCCTGACTTTC
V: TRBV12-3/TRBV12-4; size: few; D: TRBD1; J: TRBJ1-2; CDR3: CASSRDRGYGYTF; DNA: TGTGCCAGCAGTCGGGACAGGGGATATGGCTACACCTTC
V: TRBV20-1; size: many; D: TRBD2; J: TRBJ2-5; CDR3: CSARDRSGVTQYF; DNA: TGCAGTGCTAGAGATCGTAGCGGGGTGACCCAGTACTTC
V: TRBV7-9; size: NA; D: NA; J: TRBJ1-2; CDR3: CASSGGVYDTF; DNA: TGTGCCAGCAGCGGGGGAGTGTACGACACCTTC
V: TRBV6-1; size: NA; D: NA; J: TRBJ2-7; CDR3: CASRQGSGDEQYF; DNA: TGTGCCAGCAGGCAGGGGTCTGGCGACGAGCAGTACTTC
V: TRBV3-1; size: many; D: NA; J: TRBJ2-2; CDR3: CASSPSSRVTGELFF; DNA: TGTGCCAGCAGCCCCTCCTCTAGAGTCACCGGGGAGCTGTTTTTT
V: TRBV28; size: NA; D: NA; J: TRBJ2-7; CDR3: CASRRDSSLDF; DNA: TGTGCCAGCAGAAGAGACAGCTCCCTTGACTTC
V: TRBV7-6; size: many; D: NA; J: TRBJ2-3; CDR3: CASSPLRADTQYF; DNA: TGTGCCAGCAGCCCGTTGAGGGCAGATACGCAGTATTTT
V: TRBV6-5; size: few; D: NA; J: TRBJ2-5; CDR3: CASRPATGGMETQYF; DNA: TGTGCCAGCAGGCCCGCTACCGGAGGAATGGAGACCCAGTACTTC
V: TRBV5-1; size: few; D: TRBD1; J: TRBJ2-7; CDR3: CASSLRQGKVASYEQYF; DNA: TGCGCCAGCAGCTTGAGACAGGGGAAGGTAGCGTCCTACGAGCAGTACTTC
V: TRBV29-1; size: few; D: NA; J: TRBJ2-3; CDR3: CSVEAPVDTQYF; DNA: TGCAGCGTTGAAGCTCCCGTAGATACGCAGTATTTT
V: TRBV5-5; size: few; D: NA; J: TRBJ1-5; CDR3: CASRSGSSGNQPQHF; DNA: TGTGCCAGCAGATCGGGGTCCAGTGGCAATCAGCCCCAGCATTTT
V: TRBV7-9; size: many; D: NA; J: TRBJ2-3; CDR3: CASSLADFTDTQYF; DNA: TGTGCCAGCAGCTTAGCTGATTTCACAGATACGCAGTATTTT
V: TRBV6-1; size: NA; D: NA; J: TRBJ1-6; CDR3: CASSEGEGGTNSPLHF; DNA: TGTGCCAGCAGTGAAGGCGAGGGGGGGACTAATTCACCCCTCCACTTT
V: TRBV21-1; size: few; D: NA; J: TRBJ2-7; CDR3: CASSHTRTGTPYEQYF; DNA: TGTGCCAGCAGCCACACCAGGACAGGGACCCCTTACGAGCAGTACTTC
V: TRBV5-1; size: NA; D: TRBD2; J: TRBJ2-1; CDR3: CASSLASGVYNEQFF; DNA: TGCGCCAGCAGCTTGGCCAGCGGGGTCTACAATGAGCAGTTCTTC
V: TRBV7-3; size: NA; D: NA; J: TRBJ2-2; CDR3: CASSLTGPGELFF; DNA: TGTGCCAGCAGCTTAACCGGCCCCGGGGAGCTGTTTTTT
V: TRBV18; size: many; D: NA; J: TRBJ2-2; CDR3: CASSPLSNTGELFF; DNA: TGTGCCAGCTCACCGCTGAGTAACACCGGGGAGCTGTTTTTT
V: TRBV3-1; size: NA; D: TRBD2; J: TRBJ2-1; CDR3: CASSLSGTRNEQFF; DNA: TGTGCCAGCAGCCTCTCCGGGACTAGAAATGAGCAGTTCTTC
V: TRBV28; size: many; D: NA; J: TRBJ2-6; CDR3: CASSSQASGANVLTF; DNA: TGTGCCAGCAGTTCACAGGCTTCTGGGGCCAACGTCCTGACTTTC